The 2 T cell receptor beta chains reported below all come from one sample, sequenced in a study of molecular identifiers for immune sequencing clone quantification. TCRdb passed the PCR reads through MiXCR, listing each CDR3 protein once. The sample lists about 65,000 distinct CDR3 sequences, approximately 17% occurring once. The sample consisted of naive CD8+ T cells from blood, with Jurkat cell RNA spiked in. As to subset: FACS-sorted CD8+CD4-CCR7+CD45RA+ naive T cells. All receptors come from a human donor in good health. Some libraries in this study had Jurkat cell RNA spiked in.

Comments on this clonotype: A much more abundant neighbour one base away suggests this may be a read error. V usage is TRBV5-3 and J usage is TRBJ2-3; the D gene is possibly TRBD2 (5 bases). TRBV5-3 is treated as an ORF (open reading frame) with a function not yet certain. This CDR3 is built from 14 residues. The CDR3 sequence: CASSEYRELDTRYF. The CDR3, as DNA: TGTGCCAGCAGCGAATACAGAGAACTAGATACGCGGTATTTT.

The sample holds many counts of this clonotype. This chain connects TRBV7-6 to TRBJ2-7, with TRBD1 as a possible D gene (5 bases). The ends were cut back, 0 bases at V and 6 bases at J, with 15 bases in the middle. CDR1 SGHVS and CDR2 FNYEAQ come from the germline V gene. The CDR3 has 15 amino acids. DNA for the CDR3: TGTGCCAGCAGCTTAGCTGGCAGGGTTACTTCCGAGCAGTACTTC. Translated: CASSLAGRVTSEQYF.